A single T cell receptor beta chain is shown here with its context. What it binds is not known. This sample is part of a study of cytotoxic CD8 clonotypes in ibrutinib-treated CLL. Study findings and constraints: Baseline values of clonality outstripped age-matched healthy donors and followed circulating CD8+ T-cell counts. Lymph node repertoires were not studied, and sampling times were unmatched.

The V gene's germline CDR1 is SGDLS and CDR2 YYNGEE. This CDR3 is built from 15 residues. Losses at the gene ends were 4 bases for V and 3 bases for J; bases not matched to a gene: 10. Method: immunoSEQ multiplex PCR; TCRdb's copy keeps in-frame clones and lacks some. This table holds some 290,000 clones, 70% to 80% found once. The sequence was obtained from a human donor with chronic lymphocytic leukemia. This chain connects TRBV9 to TRBJ2-7; 7 nucleotides align to TRBD1. The input for sequencing was PBMCs, taken before ibrutinib treatment. The CDR3 loop is CASSPTGVLDYEQYF. The CDR3 bases are TGTGCCAGCAGCCCCACAGGGGTATTGGACTACGAGCAGTACTTC.